The 18 T cell receptor beta chains reported below all come from one sample, sequenced in a study of cytomegalovirus exposure and HLA in healthy donors. The study ran its PCR with 60 Vbeta and 13 Jbeta primers. Clones were sequenced by immunoSEQ multiplex PCR, and TCRdb holds only the in-frame ones, with some missing. This sample has about 120,000 clones; roughly 60% occur once, and the top ten carry about 9.1%. Material: PBMCs. These receptors were collected from a man aged 40-50 years in good health and CMV-seropositive.

The V call is TRBV5-4, the J call TRBJ2-7; TRBD1 matches 8 bases. This CDR3 is 14 amino acids long. CDR1 is SGHNT, CDR2 YYREEE, per germline (reference sequence). With 2 bases clipped from V and 2 bases from J, the junction kept 3 bases outside the gene matches. The CDR3 here is CASSFAGGAYEQYF. The DNA of the CDR3 is TGTGCCAGCAGCTTTGCAGGGGGCGCCTACGAGCAGTACTTC.

The chain combines TRBV5-4 with TRBJ2-3; D is ambiguous. Germline CDR1 reads SGHNT; CDR2 reads YYREEE (reference sequence). This CDR3 has 13 residues. With 5 bases removed from V and 0 bases from J, the gap between germline ends came to 7 bases. CDR3 residues: CASSNQSTDTQYF. As DNA, the CDR3 is TGTGCCAGCAGTAACCAGAGCACAGATACGCAGTATTTT.

This chain links TRBV9 with TRBJ2-7, with D maybe TRBD2 (6 bases). CDR3 size: 15 residues. Germline CDR1 is SGDLS and CDR2 is YYNGEE. Trimming removed 0 bases from V and 4 bases from J, with 14 bases in between. Here the CDR3 reads CASSVGTGVAYEQYF. The CDR3 DNA is TGTGCCAGCAGCGTAGGTACGGGAGTTGCGTACGAGCAGTACTTC.

The genes are TRBV7-8 and TRBJ2-7, with D possibly matching TRBD1 (6 bases). This CDR3 has 17 residues. V lost 5 bases and J 2 bases, leaving 22 bases between the germline ends. Germline CDR1 SGHVS, CDR2 FQNEAQ. In nucleotides, the CDR3 is TGTGCCAGCAGCCGAGGGACAAGTTCCTTCGGGGCCTACGAGCAGTACTTC. Translating gives CASSRGTSSFGAYEQYF.

The V gene is TRBV7-8, the J gene TRBJ2-7; the match to TRBD2 covers 7 bases. Germline CDR1 is SGHVS and CDR2 is FQNEAQ. Trimming removed 3 bases from V and 0 bases from J; junction bases left unmatched: 5. The CDR3 has 15 residues. The CDR3 bases are TGTGCCAGCAGCTTGGGGGGAGGGAGCTCCTACGAGCAGTACTTC. It specifies CASSLGGGSSYEQYF.

The CDR3: CASSLSLSIQYF. The CDR3 DNA is TGTGCCAGCAGCTTGTCCCTCAGCATTCAGTACTTC. The gene calls are TRBV5-5 and TRBJ2-4, with D unclear. The CDR3 consists of 12 residues. Trimming pared 1 base from V and 9 bases from J, leaving 8 bases between. Germline V lookup: CDR1 SGHKS, CDR2 YYEKEE (reference sequence).

The gene calls are TRBV6-5 and TRBJ1-4, with 7 bases lining up with TRBD1. The CDR3 runs 15 residues. V lost 6 bases to trimming and J lost 8 bases; unmatched junction nucleotides: 12. Germline V gene data show CDR1 as MNHEY and CDR2 as SVGAGI. The CDR3 here is CASRPTGTFREKLFF. CDR3 DNA sequence: TGTGCCAGCAGGCCGACAGGGACATTTCGAGAAAAACTGTTTTTT.

The chain's CDR3 is CASSDGQGAFNEQYF. Here the CDR3 DNA reads TGCGCCAGCAGTGACGGACAGGGGGCGTTTAACGAGCAGTACTTC. The V call is TRBV10-1, the J call TRBJ2-7; TRBD1 agrees at 11 bases. CDR1 WNHNN and CDR2 SYGVQD come from the germline V gene (reference sequence). Germline trimming cut 3 bases from V and 5 bases from J; bases unmatched to any gene: 6. This CDR3 has 15 residues.

The gene calls are TRBV2 and TRBJ1-1; TRBD1 agrees at 7 bases. The germline gives CDR1 SNHLY, CDR2 FYNNEI. V lost 6 bases to trimming and J lost 5 bases; unmatched junction nucleotides: 9. This CDR3 is 14 amino acids long. CDR3 protein: CASRPGQVLTEAFF. For the CDR3, the DNA is TGTGCCAGCAGGCCCGGACAGGTTTTGACTGAAGCTTTCTTT.

The V gene is TRBV10-1, the J gene TRBJ2-5, with D maybe TRBD1 (6 bases). V was shortened by 3 bases and J by 5 bases, with 13 bases between the two germline ends. Germline CDR1 and CDR2: WNHNN and SYGVQD (reference sequence). This CDR3 is 14 amino acids long. CDR3: CASSDRGGEETQYF. CDR3 DNA sequence: TGCGCCAGCAGTGACAGGGGCGGCGAGGAGACCCAGTACTTC.

This clone was seen only a few times. The chain joins TRBV9 to TRBJ2-7; TRBD2 matches 7 bases. This CDR3 contains 16 residues. Germline assignment: CDR1 SGDLS and CDR2 YYNGEE. The V gene end was trimmed by 5 bases and the J gene end by 2 bases; junction bases not matched to a gene: 13. Here the CDR3 reads CASSDADSGPTYEQYF. The CDR3 nucleotides are TGTGCCAGCAGTGACGCTGATAGCGGGCCTACCTACGAGCAGTACTTC.

This chain joins TRBV2 and TRBJ2-7; D may be TRBD1 (6 bases). The CDR3 is 14 amino acids. Trimming cost V 7 bases and J 0 bases, with 13 bases left between them. Germline V CDR1 and CDR2: SNHLY, FYNNEI. CDR3 sequence reads: CASNLQGSSYEQYF. In DNA form, the CDR3 reads TGTGCCAGCAACCTACAGGGAAGCTCCTACGAGCAGTACTTC.

This clone came up a few times. The chain employs TRBV6-5 and TRBJ2-7; TRBD2 aligns across 12 bases. The V and J ends lost 5 bases and 2 bases, in that order; junction bases with no gene match: 1. Germline loops: CDR1 MNHEY, CDR2 SVGAGI. This CDR3 has 14 amino acids. CDR3 region: CASSPSGRAYEQYF. The CDR3 bases are TGTGCCAGCAGTCCTAGCGGGAGGGCCTACGAGCAGTACTTC.

The CDR3: CASSKPRDIGGYTF. Written as DNA, the CDR3 is TGTGCCAGCAGCAAACCCCGGGACATAGGCGGCTACACCTTC. The V and J genes are TRBV21-1 and TRBJ1-2; the table's D call, TRBD1, was not checked against the DNA. TRBV21-1 is a listed pseudogene. The CDR3 spans 14 residues.

For the CDR3, the DNA is TGTGCCAGCAGCCAGGGGCAAAGCAATCAGCCCCAGCATTTT. This encodes CASSQGQSNQPQHF. J is TRBJ1-5 and V is TRBV16, with a possible D match to TRBD1 (5 bases). Germline-derived CDR1 and CDR2 are KGHSY and FQNENV. The CDR3 spans 14 residues. V was shortened by 3 bases and J by 1 base, with 7 bases between the two germline ends.

The chain is built from TRBV28 and TRBJ2-7; TRBD2 is a possible D gene (5 bases). The V end was cut by 3 bases, the J end by 7 bases, with 10 bases between. Per germline, CDR1 MDHEN and CDR2 SYDVKM. The CDR3 spans 12 residues. Written as DNA, the CDR3 is TGTGCCAGCAGTTTGAGTGGCGGGGAGCAGTACTTC. This codes for CASSLSGGEQYF. Together with reference TRBV28 and TRBJ2-7, the CDR3 gives the full variable domain: DVKVTQSSRYLVKRTGEKVFLECVQDMDHENMFWYRQDPGLGLRLIYFSYDVKMKEKGDIPEGYSVSREKKERFSLILESASTNQTSMYLCASSLSGGEQYFGPGTRLTVT.

The chain combines TRBV9 with TRBJ1-2; possibly TRBD1 for D (5 bases). Germline V gene sequence: CDR1 SGDLS, CDR2 YYNGEE. The germline V and J ends were trimmed by 2 bases and 4 bases, with 15 bases remaining between them. This CDR3 is 15 amino acids long. DNA for the CDR3: TGTGCCAGCAGCGTGGGTCCCGGGGGAAGCTATGGCTACACCTTC. As protein: CASSVGPGGSYGYTF.

J is TRBJ1-1 and V is TRBV6-5, with 9 bases lining up with TRBD1. Germline V CDR1 and CDR2: MNHEY, SVGAGI. V shed 2 bases and J 0 bases; nucleotides not matched to a gene: 1. The CDR3 totals 15 residues. CDR3 loop: CASSYGQGMNTEAFF. Here the CDR3 DNA reads TGTGCCAGCAGTTACGGACAGGGGATGAACACTGAAGCTTTCTTT.